Shown below are 8 T cell receptor beta chains from a single sample sequenced in a study of human T cells and chemical hapten exposure. The time point denotes: pre-sensitization, week 0. Treatment defined: therapeutic diphenylcyclopropenone sensitization with weekly scalp DPC. TCRdb re-analysed the RACE reads in MiXCR, keeping a single row per CDR3 protein. The data show roughly 88,000 distinct CDR3 sequences, 9.6% seen once. The input for sequencing was whole blood, taken in connection with sensitization to the hapten diphenylcyclopropenone (DPC). The receptors shown here come from a woman in her 40s with alopecia areata. Some clones in this sample may be carry-over from other donors' samples.

In this sample, this clonotype turned up a few times. This rearrangement joins TRBV5-4 to TRBJ1-3; D is undetermined. Trimming pared 6 bases from V and 0 bases from J, leaving 7 bases between. Germline V gives CDR1 SGHNT, CDR2 YYREEE (reference sequence). This CDR3 comprises 13 residues. The chain's CDR3 is CASKVNSGNTIYF. CDR3 DNA sequence: TGTGCCAGCAAGGTCAACTCTGGAAACACCATATATTTT. The entire variable domain, with the rest obtained from reference TRBV5-4 and TRBJ1-3, is as follows: ETGVTQSPTHLIKTRGQQVTLRCSSQSGHNTVSWYQQALGQGPQFIFQYYREEENGRGNFPPRFSGLQFPNYSSELNVNALELDDSALYLCASKVNSGNTIYFGEGSWLTVV.

This clonotype was seen ten or more times. The chain couples TRBV19 to TRBJ2-3; D perhaps matches TRBD2 (5 bases). CDR3 length: 17 residues. Germline V gene lookup returns CDR1 LNHDA and CDR2 SQIVND (reference sequence). V was cut by 1 base and J by 1 base, with 15 bases left in between. The CDR3 reads CASSIGGGLPGTDTQYF. In DNA, the CDR3 is TGTGCCAGTAGTATAGGTGGAGGACTTCCCGGCACAGATACGCAGTATTTT.

Of note for this clonotype: A read error may produce the germline difference seen at one junction end. The chain joins TRBV7-2 to TRBJ2-7, with 7 positions matching TRBD1. The CDR3 is made up of 14 amino acids. Germline CDR1 and CDR2: SGHTA and FQGNSA. For the CDR3, the DNA is TGTGCCAGCCGCTTGGGACAGTCCTCCTACGAGCAGTACTTC. This encodes CASRLGQSSYEQYF. Looking up the rest from reference TRBV7-2 and TRBJ2-7 gives the full variable domain: GAGVSQSPSNKVTEKGKDVELRCDPISGHTALYWYRQSLGQGLEFLIYFQGNSAPDKSGLPSDRFSAERTGGSVSTLTIQRTQQEDSAVYLCASRLGQSSYEQYFGPGTRLTVT.

This clonotype occurred many times. The rearrangement links TRBV9 to TRBJ2-1; tentatively, D is TRBD2 (7 bases). The germline CDR1 and CDR2 sequences are SGDLS and YYNGEE. Trimming cost V 5 bases and J 2 bases, with 14 bases left between them. The CDR3 contains 15 residues. CDR3 coding DNA: TGTGCCAGCAGTGGCACGGGGGGCACCTACAATGAGCAGTTCTTC. It translates to CASSGTGGTYNEQFF. Using reference TRBV9 and TRBJ2-1 for the parts outside the CDR3, the full variable domain is DSGVTQTPKHLITATGQRVTLRCSPRSGDLSVYWYQQSLDQGLQFLIQYYNGEERAKGNILERFSAQQFPDLHSELNLSSLELGDSALYFCASSGTGGTYNEQFFGPGTRLTVL.

The V and J genes are TRBV28 and TRBJ2-3; 9 bases map to TRBD1. The CDR3 contains 15 residues. V lost 7 bases, J lost 4 bases, and 9 bases stayed unmatched. In germline, CDR1 is MDHEN, CDR2 SYDVKM. In DNA form, the CDR3 reads TGTGCCAGCAAATTTCACAGGGGGCACTCAGATACGCAGTATTTT. Translated: CASKFHRGHSDTQYF.

This clonotype was found many times. CDR3 loop: CASSLGEVQGPSYEQYF. DNA for the CDR3: TGTGCCAGCAGTTTGGGTGAGGTCCAGGGCCCATCCTACGAGCAGTACTTC. The chain is built from TRBV28 and TRBJ2-7; possibly TRBD1 for D (5 bases). The CDR3 runs 17 residues. The germline CDR1 and CDR2 sequences are MDHEN and SYDVKM. The V and J ends lost 3 bases and 1 base respectively, with 19 bases between them.

This chain links TRBV29-1 with TRBJ2-6, with D tentatively TRBD1 (5 bases). V lost 1 base and J lost 0, with 10 bases in between. CDR1 is SQVTM, CDR2 ANQGSEA, per germline. CDR3 length equals 16 residues. CDR3 nucleotide sequence: TGCAGCGTTGAAGTGCGACAGAGCTCTGGGGCCAACGTCCTGACTTTC. Protein sequence: CSVEVRQSSGANVLTF.

In this sample, this clonotype turned up many times. The chain has TRBV3-1 and TRBJ2-7; possibly TRBD2 for D (7 bases). CDR3 length: 19 amino acids. Trimming cost V 0 bases and J 1 base, with 22 bases left between them. The germline V gene encodes CDR1 LGHDT and CDR2 YNNKEL (reference sequence). As DNA, the CDR3 is TGTGCCAGCAGCCAAGATCCCCGGCTCTGGCGGGGGCCTTCCTACGAGCAGTACTTC. Its protein product is CASSQDPRLWRGPSYEQYF.